Following are 18 T cell receptor beta chains from one sample sequenced in a study of PD-L1 blockade in urothelial cancer. Generated by immunoSEQ multiplex PCR, the TCRdb table keeps only in-frame clones and is missing some. The table records 25,000 to 35,000 clones, more than 75% of them present only once. The sample was PBMCs, taken around atezolizumab (anti-PD-L1) treatment. Receptors originate from a man aged 50 to 60 with urothelial cancer.

V is TRBV19 and J is TRBJ1-5; a possible D gene is TRBD1 (5 bases). The V end lost 5 bases, the J end lost 7 bases, and 12 bases lay between the germline ends. This CDR3 comprises 13 residues. Germline CDR1 LNHDA, CDR2 SQIVND (reference sequence). The CDR3 reads CASSVQKGQPQHF. The CDR3 region has the DNA TGTGCCAGTAGTGTTCAGAAGGGGCAGCCCCAGCATTTT.

The J gene is TRBJ2-1, the V gene TRBV25-1, with 12 positions matching TRBD2. The trim removed 11 bases at V and 9 bases at J, leaving 14 bases unmatched. This CDR3 has 15 residues. The germline V gene encodes CDR1 MGHDK and CDR2 SYGVNS. CDR3 protein: CAVGWASGRALEQFF. The CDR3 DNA reads TGTGCCGTAGGGTGGGCTAGCGGGAGGGCCCTTGAGCAGTTCTTC.

The chain carries TRBV9 and TRBJ2-3; TRBD2 aligns across 7 bases. CDR3 length: 17 residues. CDR1 and CDR2 (germline): SGDLS, YYNGEE. The V and J ends lost 0 bases and 1 base, in that order; junction bases with no gene match: 8. CDR3 bases: TGTGCCAGCAGCGTAGGAGTAGGGGCGGGGGGCACAGATACGCAGTATTTT. The encoded protein is CASSVGVGAGGTDTQYF. The full variable domain, in which reference TRBV9 and TRBJ2-3 provide the parts outside the CDR3, is DSGVTQTPKHLITATGQRVTLRCSPRSGDLSVYWYQQSLDQGLQFLIQYYNGEERAKGNILERFSAQQFPDLHSELNLSSLELGDSALYFCASSVGVGAGGTDTQYFGPGTRLTVL.

The V gene is TRBV6-1, the J gene TRBJ1-1; 7 nucleotides match TRBD1. Germline loops: CDR1 MNHNS, CDR2 SASEGT. The CDR3 is 14 residues long. V lost 6 bases, J lost 0 bases, and 4 bases stayed unmatched. The CDR3 DNA sequence: TGTGCCAGCAGAGTCGACAGGGTGAACACTGAAGCTTTCTTT. Translated: CASRVDRVNTEAFF.

This chain uses TRBV28 with TRBJ2-7, with 7 positions matching TRBD2. The length of the CDR3 is 15 residues. V gave up 7 bases and J gave up 6 bases; unmatched junction bases: 15. Per germline, CDR1 MDHEN and CDR2 SYDVKM. CDR3 protein: CASTPPGRDLLEQYF. For the CDR3, the DNA is TGTGCCAGCACCCCGCCAGGGAGGGACCTACTCGAGCAGTACTTC.

The V and J genes are TRBV6-5 and TRBJ2-1; weak D call: TRBD1 (5 bases). Per germline, CDR1 MNHEY and CDR2 SVGAGI. The germline V and J ends were trimmed by 0 bases and 4 bases, with 10 bases remaining between them. CDR3 length: 15 amino acids. CDR3 DNA sequence: TGTGCCAGCAGTTACTCCACAGGTGGTTACAATGAGCAGTTCTTC. Translation: CASSYSTGGYNEQFF.

This chain joins TRBV12-5 and TRBJ2-7; a weak D match, TRBD1 (5 bases). The CDR3 is 13 amino acids. Germline CDR1 LGHNT, CDR2 FRNRAP. V was trimmed by 4 bases and J by 1 base, leaving 8 bases between them. CDR3 nucleotides: TGTGCTAGTGGTTACGACAGATCCTACGAGCAGTACTTC. Translated, it gives CASGYDRSYEQYF.

The sample holds a few counts of this clone. This rearrangement joins TRBV30 to TRBJ2-7; weak D call: TRBD2 (7 bases). CDR1 is GTSNPN, CDR2 SVGIG, per germline (reference sequence). The CDR3 spans 15 residues. V lost 0 bases and J lost 6, with 18 bases in between. Written as DNA, the CDR3 is TGTGCCTGGAGTGTGCCCGGACAGTCTAGCGGCGAGCAGTACTTC. Translating it yields CAWSVPGQSSGEQYF.

This clone turned up a few times. The rearrangement joins TRBV6-4 to TRBJ2-2; 11 positions agree with TRBD1. Trimming removed 6 bases from V and 6 bases from J; junction bases left unmatched: 6. CDR1 is MRHNA and CDR2 is SNTAGT in the germline V gene. This CDR3 comprises 15 residues. Here the CDR3 reads CASSFGQGAAGELFF. The CDR3 nucleotides are TGTGCCAGCAGCTTCGGACAGGGGGCTGCCGGGGAGCTGTTTTTT.

This rearrangement joins TRBV11-3 to TRBJ2-3; a possible D gene is TRBD1 (5 bases). The ends were cut back, 3 bases at V and 2 bases at J, with 18 bases in the middle. The germline V gene has CDR1 SGHNT and CDR2 YENEEA. There are 17 residues in the CDR3. The CDR3 coding sequence is TGTGCCAGCAGCTTCTCGGGTGGGGCCCGCGCCACAGATACGCAGTATTTT. It specifies CASSFSGGARATDTQYF. The full variable domain, completed using reference TRBV11-3 and TRBJ2-3, is EAGVVQSPRYKIIEKKQPVAFWCNPISGHNTLYWYLQNLGQGPELLIRYENEEAVDDSQLPKDRFSAERLKGVDSTLKIQPAELGDSAVYLCASSFSGGARATDTQYFGPGTRLTVL.

This chain uses TRBV5-8 with TRBJ2-5; 7 positions agree with TRBD2. Germline CDR1 reads SGHTS; CDR2 reads YDEGEE. J lost 3 bases, V lost 1 base, and 6 bases had no gene match. The CDR3 has 15 amino acids. CDR3 nucleotide sequence: TGTGCCAGCAGCTTGAGACTAGCATCCAAAGAGACCCAGTACTTC. It encodes CASSLRLASKETQYF.

V and J are TRBV6-1 and TRBJ2-3; 10 positions match TRBD1. This CDR3 is 17 amino acids long. Trimming cost V 1 base and J 1 base; bases outside gene matches: 5. CDR1 and CDR2 from the germline V gene are MNHNS and SASEGT. The CDR3 DNA sequence: TGTGCCAGCAGTGAAGGACAGGGGGCAATGGGCACAGATACGCAGTATTTT. Translation gives CASSEGQGAMGTDTQYF.

V and J are TRBV28 and TRBJ2-3, with 7 bases lining up with TRBD2. J lost 2 bases, V lost 6 bases, and 8 bases had no gene match. The CDR3 runs 15 residues. Germline loops: CDR1 MDHEN, CDR2 SYDVKM. This chain's CDR3 is CASSPTGGLTDTQYF. CDR3 nucleotide sequence: TGTGCCAGCAGCCCCACGGGGGGACTCACAGATACGCAGTATTTT.

J is TRBJ1-1 and V is TRBV5-1; 8 positions agree with TRBD1. This CDR3 has 14 amino acids. In germline, CDR1 is SGHRS, CDR2 YFSETQ. V lost 0 bases to trimming and J lost 6 bases; unmatched junction nucleotides: 4. This CDR3 is CASSLEGQVAEAFF. The CDR3 DNA sequence: TGCGCCAGCAGCTTGGAGGGACAGGTTGCTGAAGCTTTCTTT.

The chain is built from TRBV18 and TRBJ1-6; 10 bases align to TRBD1. The CDR3 totals 15 residues. CDR1 is KGHSH, CDR2 LQKENI, per germline. The V gene end was trimmed by 3 bases and the J gene end by 7 bases; junction bases not matched to a gene: 3. The DNA of the CDR3 is TGTGCCAGCTCACCCTTGGGACAGGGGAATTCACCCCTCCACTTT. Its protein product is CASSPLGQGNSPLHF.

This chain connects TRBV19 to TRBJ2-3, with D hard to call. This CDR3 comprises 14 residues. Germline CDR1 reads LNHDA; CDR2 reads SQIVND (reference sequence). Trimming took off 5 bases at V and 4 bases at J, with 13 bases between the two ends. DNA of the CDR3: TGTGCCAGTAGTGCCGACAATTCCCCAGATACGCAGTATTTT. Residues: CASSADNSPDTQYF.

The chain uses TRBV10-1 and TRBJ2-7; perhaps TRBD1 as D (5 bases). The CDR3 has 12 amino acids. Germline-derived CDR1 and CDR2 are WNHNN and SYGVQD (reference sequence). Trimming shortened V by 3 bases and J by 2 bases, and 5 bases separated the two germline ends. The CDR3 DNA reads TGCGCCAGCAGTGACAGGGCCTACGAGCAGTACTTC. Its translation is CASSDRAYEQYF.

The chain carries TRBV2 and TRBJ2-2; no reliable D call. From germline, CDR1 is SNHLY and CDR2 FYNNEI. CDR3 length: 14 residues. Trimming took 4 bases from V and 0 from J, leaving 6 bases between them. Here the CDR3 reads CASSVEPNTGELFF. In DNA, the CDR3 is TGTGCCAGCAGTGTGGAGCCGAACACCGGGGAGCTGTTTTTT.